This entry lists 11 T cell receptor beta chains sequenced from one sample in a study of T cells after yellow fever vaccination. MiXCR, applied by TCRdb to the 5' RACE reads, yields one record per CDR3 protein. The table includes 100,000 to 150,000 distinct CDR3 sequences, more than 6.5% detected once. The sample here was CD4+ T cells sorted from PBMCs, taken around 10 days after the first yellow fever vaccination. The receptors were gathered from a man aged 18 to 35 who received the YFV17D yellow fever vaccine.

This clonotype was observed many times. The V and J genes are TRBV5-1 and TRBJ1-2; D unclear. The V end lost 0 bases, the J end lost 4 bases, and 13 bases lay between the germline ends. CDR3 size: 15 residues. Germline CDR1 SGHRS, CDR2 YFSETQ. CDR3 sequence reads: CASSLALGDRYGYTF. CDR3 sequence (DNA): TGCGCCAGCAGCTTGGCTTTAGGAGATCGCTATGGCTACACCTTC.

This clonotype came up many times. The chain has TRBV5-1 and TRBJ2-6; unclear D gene. Germline V gene data show CDR1 as SGHRS and CDR2 as YFSETQ. The CDR3 totals 16 residues. Trimming took off 0 bases at V and 4 bases at J, with 11 bases between the two ends. The CDR3 nucleotides read TGCGCCAGCAGCTTGGTTCCTACTCTGGGGGCCAACGTCCTGACTTTC. Its protein is CASSLVPTLGANVLTF. The complete variable domain, with remaining parts taken from reference TRBV5-1 and TRBJ2-6, reads KAGVTQTPRYLIKTRGQQVTLSCSPISGHRSVSWYQQTPGQGLQFLFEYFSETQRNKGNFPGRFSGRQFSNSRSEMNVSTLELGDSALYLCASSLVPTLGANVLTFGAGSRLTVL.

This clonotype was recorded at least ten times. The chain is built from TRBV7-2 and TRBJ2-1, with 12 bases that match TRBD2. With V trimmed by 1 base and J by 0 bases, 19 bases remained unmatched. CDR3 length: 23 residues. CDR1 is SGHTA and CDR2 is FQGNSA in the germline V gene. CDR3 coding DNA: TGTGCCAGCAGCTTAGGCGGGAAGCGGGGACTAGCGGGCGACACTATCTCCTACAATGAGCAGTTCTTC. It specifies CASSLGGKRGLAGDTISYNEQFF. Combining the CDR3 with reference TRBV7-2 and TRBJ2-1 gives the whole variable domain GAGVSQSPSNKVTEKGKDVELRCDPISGHTALYWYRQSLGQGLEFLIYFQGNSAPDKSGLPSDRFSAERTGGSVSTLTIQRTQQEDSAVYLCASSLGGKRGLAGDTISYNEQFFGPGTRLTVL.

A word on this clonotype: Since a much larger clone is just one base distant, this may be a read error. This rearrangement joins TRBV20-1 to TRBJ2-3; 12 bases agree with TRBD2. J lost 5 bases, V lost 3 bases, and 12 bases had no gene match. CDR1 and CDR2 from the germline V gene are DFQATT and SNEGSKA (reference sequence). This CDR3 has 17 residues. CDR3 DNA sequence: TGCAGTGCTAGGACTAGCGGGGGCCAAGGAGGCATAGATACGCAGTATTTT. It is translated as CSARTSGGQGGIDTQYF.

This clonotype was counted ten times or more. The V call is TRBV3-1, the J call TRBJ2-7; D not certain. The CDR3 loop spans 15 amino acids. Germline V gives CDR1 LGHDT, CDR2 YNNKEL (reference sequence). Trimming took 5 bases from V and 0 from J, leaving 14 bases between them. The CDR3 sequence: CASSFSPPSSYEQYF. The CDR3 coding sequence is TGTGCCAGCAGCTTTAGTCCACCCAGCTCCTACGAGCAGTACTTC.

Many counts were recorded for this clonotype. The J gene is TRBJ2-7, the V gene TRBV5-1; no firm D call. Germline V gene data show CDR1 as SGHRS and CDR2 as YFSETQ. The V gene lost 0 bases and the J gene lost 2 bases, with 12 bases spanning the gap. The CDR3 covers 15 residues. The CDR3 region is CASSLGQATTYEQYF. CDR3 DNA: TGCGCCAGCAGCTTGGGCCAGGCCACTACCTACGAGCAGTACTTC.

This clonotype occurred many times. The V gene is TRBV10-3, the J gene TRBJ2-7; D perhaps matches TRBD1 (5 bases). V was pared by 0 bases and J by 5 bases, with 8 bases between. The CDR3 is 13 amino acids. Germline CDR1 ENHRY, CDR2 SYGVKD. The CDR3 loop is CAISESSRDEQYV. CDR3 in DNA: TGTGCCATCAGTGAGTCGAGCAGGGACGAGCAGTACGTC.

This clonotype was observed many times. The chain has TRBV27 and TRBJ1-2; 8 positions match TRBD1. The length of the CDR3 is 17 residues. The V and J ends lost 2 bases and 0 bases, in that order; junction bases with no gene match: 8. Looked up from germline, CDR1 is MNHEY and CDR2 is SMNVEV (reference sequence). The CDR3 loop reads CASSLATGGTTNYGYTF. The CDR3 DNA is TGTGCCAGCAGTTTAGCCACAGGGGGGACTACTAACTATGGCTACACCTTC.

This clonotype occurred many times. The germline gene is not matched at one end of the junction; a read error may be the cause. The genes are TRBV5-1 and TRBJ2-6; D unclear. The CDR3 has 14 amino acids. Germline V CDR1 and CDR2: SGHRS, YFSETQ. CDR3 in DNA: TGTGCCAGCAGCTTTTCTTCTGGGGCCAACGTCCTGACTTTC. It yields the protein CASSFSSGANVLTF. Filled out from reference TRBV5-1 and TRBJ2-6, the complete variable domain reads KAGVTQTPRYLIKTRGQQVTLSCSPISGHRSVSWYQQTPGQGLQFLFEYFSETQRNKGNFPGRFSGRQFSNSRSEMNVSTLELGDSALYLCASSFSSGANVLTFGAGSRLTVL.

In this sample, this clonotype turned up many times. The V call is TRBV7-2, the J call TRBJ2-2; D unclear. V was clipped by 4 bases and J by 2 bases, with 11 bases between them. The CDR3 consists of 15 residues. Germline CDR1 reads SGHTA; CDR2 reads FQGNSA. CDR3 sequence: CASSWTSTNTGELFF. The DNA for the CDR3 is TGTGCCAGCAGCTGGACGAGTACTAACACCGGGGAGCTGTTTTTT.

This clonotype was recorded at least ten times. V is TRBV5-1 and J is TRBJ2-3, with D hard to call. Per germline, CDR1 SGHRS and CDR2 YFSETQ. The CDR3 loop spans 12 amino acids. Trimming removed 1 base at V and 6 bases at J, with 6 bases between. In nucleotides, the CDR3 is TGCGCCAGCAGCTTGTTGGGGGATACGCAGTATTTT. Translation gives CASSLLGDTQYF.